These 14 T cell receptor beta chains came from one sample sequenced in a study of monozygotic twins with inflammatory bowel disease. TCRdb reprocessed the 5' RACE reads and reports one entry per CDR3 protein, with no DNA. The sample table includes about 420,000 distinct CDR3 sequences. The sequenced sample consisted of blood. The source of these receptors is a human donor with ulcerative colitis or Crohn's disease, or a healthy co-twin of an affected twin (not recorded which).

This rearrangement joins TRBV30 to TRBJ2-5; no DNA is available, so the TRBD1 call from TCRdb remains unchecked. Germline V gene lookup returns CDR1 GTSNPN and CDR2 SVGIG (reference sequence). The CDR3 has 17 amino acids. CDR3 sequence: CAWQTGERQGRGETQYF.

The rearrangement joins TRBV7-6 to TRBJ1-1; checking the TCRdb D call of TRBD1 is not possible without DNA. The CDR3 loop spans 15 amino acids. Germline V gene lookup returns CDR1 SGHVS and CDR2 FNYEAQ. CDR3 region: CASSLRQGENTEAFF.

The chain joins TRBV19 to TRBJ2-2; TCRdb lists TRBD2, though no DNA is available to test this call. The germline CDR1 and CDR2 sequences are LNHDA and SQIVND (reference sequence). The CDR3 sequence is 14 residues long. This CDR3 reads CASNRLANTGELFF.

The gene calls are TRBV28 and TRBJ2-4; TCRdb designates TRBD2, a call that cannot be tested without DNA. The germline V gene encodes CDR1 MDHEN and CDR2 SYDVKM. The CDR3 has 17 amino acids. The CDR3 here is CASSRWDERGKGYIQYF.

V and J are TRBV24-1 and TRBJ2-2. This CDR3 is 15 amino acids long. Looked up from germline, CDR1 is KGHDR and CDR2 is SFDVKD. This CDR3 is CATSDSALNTGELFF.

J is TRBJ1-1 and V is TRBV20-1; there is no DNA to check the TCRdb D call of TRBD1. From germline, CDR1 is DFQATT and CDR2 SNEGSKA (reference sequence). This CDR3 is built from 13 residues. This chain's CDR3 is CSASQGGNTEAFF.

The V call is TRBV29-1, the J call TRBJ1-1; the TRBD1 assignment by TCRdb is unverifiable without DNA. CDR3 length: 12 residues. Germline CDR1 SQVTM, CDR2 ANQGSEA. The chain's CDR3 is CSAGQKNTEAFF.

The J gene is TRBJ1-3, the V gene TRBV9. There are 15 residues in the CDR3. Germline-derived CDR1 and CDR2 are SGDLS and YYNGEE. This CDR3 is CASSPRLGAGNTIYF.

The genes are TRBV7-3 and TRBJ2-5; checking the TCRdb D call of TRBD2 is not possible without DNA. Germline V gene data show CDR1 as SGHTA and CDR2 as FQGTGA. The CDR3 has 15 residues. CDR3 loop: CASSQTSGYQETQYF.

The V gene is TRBV6-6, the J gene TRBJ1-1; as DNA is missing, the TRBD1 call by TCRdb cannot be tested. This CDR3 is built from 13 residues. Germline V gene data show CDR1 as MNHNY and CDR2 as SVGAGI (reference sequence). The CDR3 protein is CATGQGMNTEAFF.

This clonotype is large (0.1 to 1%) by frequency. This chain uses TRBV7-2 with TRBJ2-7; there is no DNA to check the TCRdb D call of TRBD1. Germline V CDR1 and CDR2: SGHTA, FQGNSA. The CDR3 consists of 15 residues. The CDR3 loop reads CASSLTGTATYEQYF.

V and J are TRBV20-1 and TRBJ2-6; TCRdb reports TRBD1, a call that lacks DNA to check it against. CDR1 is DFQATT and CDR2 is SNEGSKA in the germline V gene (reference sequence). The CDR3 covers 14 residues. CDR3 region: CSARGTDGANVLTF.

This chain joins TRBV7-2 and TRBJ2-5; TCRdb selects TRBD1, and the lack of DNA leaves this call unchecked. CDR1 and CDR2 from the germline V gene are SGHTA and FQGNSA. The length of the CDR3 is 14 residues. CDR3 sequence: CASSRALLRETQYF.

The chain carries TRBV7-3 and TRBJ2-7; lacking DNA, the TRBD1 call made by TCRdb goes unchecked. The CDR3 is 15 residues long. Per the germline V gene, CDR1 is SGHTA and CDR2 is FQGTGA. This CDR3 reads CASSLTGTSSYEQYF.